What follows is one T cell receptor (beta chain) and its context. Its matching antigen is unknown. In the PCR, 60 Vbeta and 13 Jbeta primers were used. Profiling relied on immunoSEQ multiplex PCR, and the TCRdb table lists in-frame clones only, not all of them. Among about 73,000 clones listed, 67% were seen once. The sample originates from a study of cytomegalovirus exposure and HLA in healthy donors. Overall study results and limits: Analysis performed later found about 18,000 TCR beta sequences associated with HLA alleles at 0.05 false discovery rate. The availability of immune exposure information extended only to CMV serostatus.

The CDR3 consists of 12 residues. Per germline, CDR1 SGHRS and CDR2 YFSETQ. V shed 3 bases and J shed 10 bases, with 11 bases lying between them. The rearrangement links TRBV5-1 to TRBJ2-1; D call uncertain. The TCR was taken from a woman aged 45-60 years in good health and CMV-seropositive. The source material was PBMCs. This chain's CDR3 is CASSSDLEEQFF. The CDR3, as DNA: TGCGCCAGCAGCTCCGACTTAGAGGAGCAGTTCTTC.